The 26 T cell receptor beta chains presented below share a single source sample, sequenced in a study of a mutant IDH1 vaccine in newly diagnosed glioma. Assay used: immunoSEQ multiplex PCR; TCRdb lists only in-frame clones, some missing. The data contain around 60,000 clones, 75% to 90% of them singletons. Antigen specificity for these receptors is unknown. Time point of the sample: week 47, end of study. A 20-mer mutant IDH1 peptide at 300 ug was injected subcutaneously with topical imiquimod. This specimen was PBMCs, taken from a glioma patient whose treatment included an IDH1 peptide vaccine. The receptor set was obtained from a man under 40 with glioma.

The count of this clone is one. The J gene is TRBJ2-2, the V gene TRBV6-5, with D unresolved. Trimming shortened V by 3 bases and J by 1 base, and 6 bases separated the two germline ends. From germline, CDR1 is MNHEY and CDR2 SVGAGI. The CDR3 is 14 amino acids. The CDR3 here is CASSYTENTGELFF. In DNA form, the CDR3 reads TGTGCCAGCAGTTATACAGAGAACACCGGGGAGCTGTTTTTT.

This rearrangement joins TRBV4-2 to TRBJ1-5; the match to TRBD1 covers 7 bases. Per the germline V gene, CDR1 is LGHNA and CDR2 is YNFKEQ. The CDR3 has 16 residues. With V trimmed by 2 bases and J by 3 bases, 7 bases remained unmatched. DNA of the CDR3: TGTGCCAGCAGCCAATTTATGGGACAGTACAATCAGCCCCAGCATTTT. Translated: CASSQFMGQYNQPQHF.

The chain uses TRBV2 and TRBJ1-5, with D hard to call. V shed 8 bases and J shed 0 bases, with 14 bases lying between them. Germline V lookup: CDR1 SNHLY, CDR2 FYNNEI. CDR3 length: 15 amino acids. In DNA form, the CDR3 reads TGTGCCAGCCAGAAAGGGTCCCCTAGCAATCAGCCCCAGCATTTT. This translates into CASQKGSPSNQPQHF.

The gene calls are TRBV5-6 and TRBJ2-5, with TRBD1 as a possible D gene (6 bases). The V end lost 4 bases, the J end lost 5 bases, and 18 bases lay between the germline ends. Per germline, CDR1 SGHDT and CDR2 YYEEEE. This CDR3 contains 15 residues. CDR3 nucleotides: TGTGCCAGCAGCCTACTAATACAGGGAGTGGAGACCCAGTACTTC. This codes for CASSLLIQGVETQYF.

This clone was recorded only once. V usage is TRBV27 and J usage is TRBJ2-5; D is possibly TRBD2 (6 bases). The CDR3 extends over 14 amino acids. CDR1 is MNHEY and CDR2 is SMNVEV in the germline V gene (reference sequence). Between the trimmed V and J ends, which lost 5 bases and 1 base, there was a span of 11 bases. CDR3 DNA: TGTGCCAGCAGTGCGGGGTGGGGCCAAGAGACCCAGTACTTC. It translates to CASSAGWGQETQYF.

In its sample, this clone was seen once. The chain joins TRBV7-2 to TRBJ1-2; 7 positions agree with TRBD1. CDR1 is SGHTA, CDR2 FQGNSA, per germline. The CDR3 contains 14 residues. V lost 5 bases, J lost 4 bases, and 7 bases stayed unmatched. CDR3 sequence (DNA): TGTGCCAGCAGCCGAACAGGGGCTGGCTATGGCTACACCTTC. This sequence encodes CASSRTGAGYGYTF.

This clone was detected only a few times. This rearrangement joins TRBV5-1 to TRBJ1-1; 7 bases fit TRBD1. Germline CDR1 and CDR2: SGHRS and YFSETQ. V was clipped by 0 bases and J by 0 bases; unmatched bases: 5. This CDR3 comprises 16 residues. The CDR3 sequence is CASSLVFGTVNTEAFF. In DNA form, the CDR3 reads TGCGCCAGCAGCTTGGTTTTCGGGACAGTGAACACTGAAGCTTTCTTT. Based on the CDR3 plus reference TRBV5-1 and TRBJ1-1, the full variable domain is KAGVTQTPRYLIKTRGQQVTLSCSPISGHRSVSWYQQTPGQGLQFLFEYFSETQRNKGNFPGRFSGRQFSNSRSEMNVSTLELGDSALYLCASSLVFGTVNTEAFFGQGTRLTVV.

This chain connects TRBV14 to TRBJ2-3, with 8 bases that match TRBD2. With 5 bases clipped from V and 1 base from J, the junction kept 2 bases outside the gene matches. The CDR3 consists of 14 residues. Germline V gives CDR1 SGHDN, CDR2 FVKESK. The CDR3 nucleotides are TGTGCCAGCAGCGTGGGACTAGGCACAGATACGCAGTATTTT. Translation gives CASSVGLGTDTQYF.

J is TRBJ2-5 and V is TRBV29-1; no firm D call. The better agreement between TRBJ2-7 and the DNA end casts doubt on the J call. The CDR3 runs to 12 residues. The germline V gene encodes CDR1 SQVTM and CDR2 ANQGSEA. CDR3 sequence (DNA): TGCAGCGTTGGCACGACCACAGTCGAGCAGTACTTC. This sequence encodes CSVGTTTVEQYF.

The J gene is TRBJ2-5, the V gene TRBV18; no reliable D call. V lost 5 bases and J 0 bases, leaving 4 bases between the germline ends. The CDR3 is made up of 12 amino acids. The germline V gene has CDR1 KGHSH and CDR2 LQKENI. The chain's CDR3 is CASSSYQETQYF. DNA of the CDR3: TGTGCCAGCTCATCGTACCAAGAGACCCAGTACTTC.

This rearrangement joins TRBV7-8 to TRBJ1-1; D gene ambiguous. V lost 1 base to trimming and J lost 4 bases, with 7 bases between them. CDR3 length equals 13 residues. Germline V gene sequence: CDR1 SGHVS, CDR2 FQNEAQ. CDR3 residues: CASSLVAGTEAFF. Written as DNA, the CDR3 is TGTGCCAGCAGCTTAGTGGCGGGCACTGAAGCTTTCTTT.

This clone was counted a single time. The rearrangement links TRBV5-1 to TRBJ1-5, with 10 bases aligning to TRBD1. CDR1 is SGHRS, CDR2 YFSETQ, per germline. The CDR3 runs 18 residues. J was trimmed by 1 base and V by 0 bases; bases with no gene match: 7. This chain's CDR3 is CASSLVTGGFRSNQPQHF. The CDR3 DNA sequence: TGCGCCAGCAGCTTGGTGACAGGGGGCTTTCGGAGCAATCAGCCCCAGCATTTT.

This clone was picked up one time. V gene TRBV19 combines with J gene TRBJ1-1, with D unclear. The CDR3 spans 14 residues. Germline CDR1 and CDR2: LNHDA and SQIVND (reference sequence). V lost 8 bases to trimming and J lost 3 bases, with 16 bases between them. CDR3 sequence (DNA): TGTGCCAGTCTTGGGATGGGTAGGTACACTGAAGCTTTCTTT. Amino acid sequence: CASLGMGRYTEAFF.

The genes are TRBV28 and TRBJ2-7; TRBD1 agrees at 9 bases. The CDR3 consists of 16 residues. Germline assignment: CDR1 MDHEN and CDR2 SYDVKM. The junction had 6 bases not matched to a gene; V was cut back by 2 bases and J by 1 base. The CDR3 region is CASSLRRDRVSYEQYF. The CDR3 DNA reads TGTGCCAGCAGTTTACGCCGGGACAGGGTTTCCTACGAGCAGTACTTC. Full variable domain (outside the CDR3, taken from reference TRBV28 and TRBJ2-7): DVKVTQSSRYLVKRTGEKVFLECVQDMDHENMFWYRQDPGLGLRLIYFSYDVKMKEKGDIPEGYSVSREKKERFSLILESASTNQTSMYLCASSLRRDRVSYEQYFGPGTRLTVT.

The chain couples TRBV5-5 to TRBJ1-1, with TRBD1 identical over 12 bases. Germline values: CDR1 SGHKS, CDR2 YYEKEE (reference sequence). CDR3 size: 18 residues. Trimming took 3 bases from V and 1 from J; bases not matched to a gene: 10. DNA of the CDR3: TGTGCCAGCAGCTCTCTGTCGGGGACAGGGGGCCCGAACACTGAAGCTTTCTTT. It encodes CASSSLSGTGGPNTEAFF.

The V call is TRBV6-1, the J call TRBJ2-3; 12 bases are shared with TRBD2. V dropped 0 bases and J dropped 0; count of bases not matched to a gene: 7. Per the germline V gene, CDR1 is MNHNS and CDR2 is SASEGT. This CDR3 region has 19 residues. The CDR3 here is CASSEARLAGEASTDTQYF. The CDR3 coding sequence is TGTGCCAGCAGTGAAGCGCGACTAGCGGGGGAGGCTAGCACAGATACGCAGTATTTT.

The gene calls are TRBV6-5 and TRBJ1-2, with D possibly being TRBD1 (5 bases). The CDR3 runs 13 residues. Germline-derived CDR1 and CDR2 are MNHEY and SVGAGI. V was cut by 4 bases and J by 1 base, with 7 bases left in between. The CDR3 nucleotides read TGTGCCAGCAGTTCACAGGATAACTATGGCTACACCTTC. Translated: CASSSQDNYGYTF.

The gene calls are TRBV19 and TRBJ1-6; unclear D gene. CDR3 size: 16 residues. Trimming left V 3 bases short and J 2 bases short, with 11 bases between. Germline V gene data show CDR1 as LNHDA and CDR2 as SQIVND (reference sequence). CDR3 nucleotide sequence: TGTGCCAGTAGTATGGTACGCGGGGCCTATAATTCACCCCTCCACTTT. This translates into CASSMVRGAYNSPLHF.

This chain uses TRBV7-2 with TRBJ1-1; D is unresolved. The CDR3 has 13 residues. V was shortened by 1 base and J by 1 base, with 4 bases between the two germline ends. Germline lookup yields CDR1 SGHTA and CDR2 FQGNSA. Here the CDR3 reads CASSLGRNTEAFF. CDR3 nucleotide sequence: TGTGCCAGCAGCTTAGGCAGGAACACTGAAGCTTTCTTT.

J is TRBJ2-7 and V is TRBV5-5; perhaps D is TRBD1 or TRBD2 (5 bases each). The CDR3 totals 12 residues. V lost 1 base and J lost 6, with 8 bases in between. Germline V gene lookup returns CDR1 SGHKS and CDR2 YYEKEE (reference sequence). CDR3 sequence (DNA): TGTGCCAGCAGCTTGAGAGGGGCCGAGCAGTACTTC. This sequence encodes CASSLRGAEQYF.

The chain carries TRBV19 and TRBJ2-5; D perhaps matches TRBD2 (6 bases). This CDR3 comprises 14 residues. V gave up 10 bases and J gave up 4 bases, with 19 bases separating them. Germline V gene lookup returns CDR1 LNHDA and CDR2 SQIVND (reference sequence). CDR3 nucleotides: TGTGCCACGAAGAGTAGCGGACGGAGAGAGACCCAGTACTTC. This codes for CATKSSGRRETQYF.

The rearrangement uses TRBV2 and TRBJ1-1; D remains ambiguous. V gave up 7 bases and J gave up 6 bases, with 18 bases separating them. The CDR3 runs to 14 residues. Germline V gives CDR1 SNHLY, CDR2 FYNNEI. CDR3 coding DNA: TGTGCCAGCACTCCGATGGGCAACATAGCTGAAGCTTTCTTT. The encoded protein is CASTPMGNIAEAFF.

The V gene is TRBV30, the J gene TRBJ2-5; tentatively, D is TRBD1 or TRBD2 (5 bases each). Judging by the DNA end, TRBJ2-7 fits better; the J call may be wrong. Per the germline V gene, CDR1 is GTSNPN and CDR2 is SVGIG (reference sequence). The CDR3 loop spans 15 amino acids. The CDR3 reads CAWGDGSPPAYEQYF. The CDR3 bases are TGTGCCTGGGGGGACGGATCCCCTCCCGCCTACGAGCAGTACTTC.

The chain recombines TRBV19 with TRBJ1-5; perhaps TRBD1 as D (5 bases). The CDR3 loop spans 14 amino acids. Germline loops: CDR1 LNHDA, CDR2 SQIVND (reference sequence). V was cut by 3 bases and J by 4 bases, with 10 bases left in between. This CDR3 is CASSIGGSNQPQHF. The CDR3 bases are TGTGCCAGTAGTATCGGGGGGTCGAATCAGCCCCAGCATTTT.

Here the CDR3 DNA reads TGCGCCAGCAGCTTGGGGGGGACAGGCTCCTACGAGCAGTACTTC. As protein: CASSLGGTGSYEQYF. The chain has TRBV5-1 and TRBJ2-7; 8 nucleotides agree with TRBD1. Looked up from germline, CDR1 is SGHRS and CDR2 is YFSETQ. The CDR3 totals 15 residues. The V and J ends lost 0 bases and 0 bases, in that order; junction bases with no gene match: 2.

V usage is TRBV5-1 and J usage is TRBJ1-2, with D possibly being TRBD1 (6 bases). The CDR3 extends over 19 amino acids. Germline values: CDR1 SGHRS, CDR2 YFSETQ. V was pared by 0 bases and J by 1 base, with 22 bases between. The CDR3, as DNA: TGCGCCAGCAGCTTGGGGCCTCGACAGGAACCACAGATTAACTATGGCTACACCTTC. The encoded protein is CASSLGPRQEPQINYGYTF.